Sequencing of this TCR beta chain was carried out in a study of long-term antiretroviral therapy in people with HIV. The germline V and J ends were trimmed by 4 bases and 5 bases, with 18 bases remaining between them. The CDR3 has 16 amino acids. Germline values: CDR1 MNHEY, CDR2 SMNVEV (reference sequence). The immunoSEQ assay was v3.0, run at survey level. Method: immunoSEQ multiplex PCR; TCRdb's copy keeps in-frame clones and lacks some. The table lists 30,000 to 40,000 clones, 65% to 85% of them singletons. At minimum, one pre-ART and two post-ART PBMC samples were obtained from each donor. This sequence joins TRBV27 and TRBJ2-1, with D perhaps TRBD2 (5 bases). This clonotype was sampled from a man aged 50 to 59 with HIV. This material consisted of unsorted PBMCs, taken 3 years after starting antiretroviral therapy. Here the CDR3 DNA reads TGTGCCAGCAGTTCCGTCTTTGAGGGTTCCCACAATGAGCAGTTCTTC. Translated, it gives CASSSVFEGSHNEQFF.